These 20 T cell receptor beta chains were all obtained from the same sample, sequenced in a study of T cell responses to AZD1222 COVID-19 vaccine. Profiled with immunoSEQ multiplex PCR; TCRdb holds only in-frame clones, not every one. The repertoire includes tens of thousands of clones, approximately 85% of them detected once, and 20% to 30% sits in the top ten. The input for sequencing was peripheral blood, taken 28 days after the second AZD1222 dose. These receptors were obtained from an adult who received the AZD1222 COVID-19 vaccine.

This clone was detected a few times. V is TRBV5-1 and J is TRBJ2-3; D is unresolved. This CDR3 is built from 14 residues. Germline V gives CDR1 SGHRS, CDR2 YFSETQ. V shed 5 bases and J shed 2 bases, with 12 bases lying between them. The CDR3 DNA is TGCGCCAGCAGATCCGAGAGGCTCACAGATACGCAGTATTTT. Translation gives CASRSERLTDTQYF. The entire variable domain, with the rest obtained from reference TRBV5-1 and TRBJ2-3, is as follows: KAGVTQTPRYLIKTRGQQVTLSCSPISGHRSVSWYQQTPGQGLQFLFEYFSETQRNKGNFPGRFSGRQFSNSRSEMNVSTLELGDSALYLCASRSERLTDTQYFGPGTRLTVL.

CDR3 coding DNA: TGTGCCAGCAGCGTAGGGACAGGGGGCTTCGAGCAGTACTTC. This translates into CASSVGTGGFEQYF. The chain has TRBV9 and TRBJ2-7; 11 positions agree with TRBD1. In germline, CDR1 is SGDLS, CDR2 YYNGEE. The CDR3 extends over 14 amino acids. V trimming: 0 bases; J trimming: 6 bases; junction bases outside the gene matches: 2.

This clone was seen only once. The rearrangement joins TRBV6-5 to TRBJ1-1, with a possible D match to TRBD1 (5 bases). Germline CDR1 and CDR2: MNHEY and SVGAGI. V dropped 6 bases and J dropped 0 bases, with 11 bases sitting between them. This CDR3 comprises 14 residues. The CDR3 DNA reads TGTGCCAGCAGAATGGGGCAGGTGAACACTGAAGCTTTCTTT. Translated, it gives CASRMGQVNTEAFF.

V and J are TRBV7-9 and TRBJ1-3; D not resolved. V shed 1 base and J shed 2 bases, with 3 bases lying between them. Looked up from germline, CDR1 is SEHNR and CDR2 is FQNEAQ (reference sequence). CDR3 length: 13 residues. CDR3 in DNA: TGTGCCAGCAGCTTAGAGGCTGGAAACACCATATATTTT. Amino acids: CASSLEAGNTIYF.

This chain joins TRBV27 and TRBJ2-3, with D possibly being TRBD1 (7 bases). This CDR3 contains 17 residues. From germline, CDR1 is MNHEY and CDR2 SMNVEV (reference sequence). Trimming left V 2 bases short and J 4 bases short, with 19 bases between. The CDR3 sequence is CASSLRGDSVVADTQYF. The DNA for the CDR3 is TGTGCCAGCAGTTTAAGGGGGGACAGCGTGGTAGCAGATACGCAGTATTTT.

This chain connects TRBV19 to TRBJ2-2, with 11 nucleotides matching TRBD2. Trimming at V came to 4 bases and at J to 0 bases, leaving 1 base not matched to a gene. Germline V CDR1 and CDR2: LNHDA, SQIVND (reference sequence). This CDR3 contains 16 residues. CDR3 loop: CASSKGLAANTGELFF. The CDR3 region has the DNA TGTGCCAGTAGTAAGGGACTAGCGGCGAACACCGGGGAGCTGTTTTTT.

The chain has TRBV18 and TRBJ1-3, with TRBD1 matching over 7 bases. The V gene end was trimmed by 4 bases and the J gene end by 5 bases; junction bases not matched to a gene: 5. The CDR3 contains 14 residues. Germline CDR1 and CDR2: KGHSH and LQKENI. Here the CDR3 reads CASSRDSRRNTIYF. Written as DNA, the CDR3 is TGTGCCAGCTCACGGGACAGTCGGAGAAACACCATATATTTT.

About this clone itself: At one end, the junction sequence differs from germline, possibly due to a read error. The V and J genes are TRBV7-7 and TRBJ2-7, with 10 bases that match TRBD1. From germline, CDR1 is SSHAT and CDR2 FNYEAQ (reference sequence). The CDR3 length is 13 residues. The CDR3 DNA is TGTGCTAGCAGCTTCGGGACAGGGGACGAGCAGTACTTC. It codes for CASSFGTGDEQYF.

This chain connects TRBV3-1 (or the pseudogene TRBV3-2) to TRBJ2-2; D may match TRBD1 or TRBD2 (6 bases each). The CDR3 extends over 13 amino acids. Germline CDR1 LGHDT, CDR2 YNNKEL (reference sequence). CDR3 loop: CAVEGEVSGELFF. CDR3 in DNA: TGTGCTGTTGAGGGGGAGGTCTCCGGGGAGCTGTTTTTT.

The genes are TRBV28 and TRBJ2-3, with D perhaps TRBD1 or TRBD2 (7 bases each). The CDR3 is 15 amino acids. Germline CDR1 is MDHEN and CDR2 is SYDVKM. Trimming took 6 bases from V and 0 from J, leaving 13 bases between them. CDR3 sequence reads: CASRNQGGSTDTQYF. The DNA for the CDR3 is TGTGCCAGCAGGAATCAGGGGGGGAGCACAGATACGCAGTATTTT. The full variable domain, completed using reference TRBV28 and TRBJ2-3, is DVKVTQSSRYLVKRTGEKVFLECVQDMDHENMFWYRQDPGLGLRLIYFSYDVKMKEKGDIPEGYSVSREKKERFSLILESASTNQTSMYLCASRNQGGSTDTQYFGPGTRLTVL.

The V and J genes are TRBV7-8 and TRBJ2-1; D is uncertain. The germline gives CDR1 SGHVS, CDR2 FQNEAQ. The V end was cut by 2 bases, the J end by 6 bases, with 11 bases between. The CDR3 extends over 14 amino acids. The CDR3 nucleotides read TGTGCCAGCAGCTTATCCCCTCCATCCAATGAGCAGTTCTTC. This encodes CASSLSPPSNEQFF.

The V call is TRBV7-3, the J call TRBJ1-2; D unresolved. The V and J ends lost 1 base and 8 bases respectively, with 17 bases between them. The CDR3 runs 15 residues. Germline CDR1 and CDR2: SGHTA and FQGTGA. In DNA form, the CDR3 reads TGTGCCAGCAGCTTAATCGCCCAGGACTCTCGAGGCTACACCTTC. Its protein product is CASSLIAQDSRGYTF.

V is TRBV27 and J is TRBJ1-2; possibly TRBD1 for D (5 bases). V lost 7 bases and J 6 bases, leaving 21 bases between the germline ends. The CDR3 consists of 15 residues. CDR1 is MNHEY, CDR2 SMNVEV, per germline (reference sequence). The CDR3 sequence: CASTLSLRRGHGYTF. For the CDR3, the DNA is TGTGCCAGCACCCTCTCCCTGAGGAGGGGTCATGGCTACACCTTC.

The rearrangement joins TRBV15 to TRBJ2-7; D possibly corresponds to TRBD2 (6 bases). Germline CDR1 reads LNHNV; CDR2 reads YYDKDF (reference sequence). The CDR3 contains 15 residues. Trimming shortened V by 5 bases and J by 5 bases, and 19 bases separated the two germline ends. The CDR3: CATSPPGVASHEQYF. The DNA for the CDR3 is TGTGCCACCAGCCCCCCGGGGGTAGCGAGCCACGAGCAGTACTTC.

CDR3 coding DNA: TGTGCCAGCAGCCCCGGGACAGTACGGGGCTTCAGCAATCAGCCCCAGCATTTT. Its translation is CASSPGTVRGFSNQPQHF. The chain combines TRBV7-2 with TRBJ1-5, with 7 positions matching TRBD1. Germline-derived CDR1 and CDR2 are SGHTA and FQGNSA. The J segment lost 1 base and the V segment lost 5 bases, leaving 14 bases of the junction unmatched. This CDR3 is built from 18 residues.

The J gene is TRBJ2-2, the V gene TRBV7-3, with 7 bases identical to TRBD2. The CDR3 is made up of 14 amino acids. Germline CDR1 SGHTA, CDR2 FQGTGA. Trimming at V came to 3 bases and at J to 6 bases, leaving 4 bases not matched to a gene. Here the CDR3 reads CASSLVAGAGELFF. The CDR3 DNA sequence: TGTGCCAGCAGCTTGGTCGCGGGGGCCGGGGAGCTGTTTTTT. Full variable domain (remainder filled in from reference TRBV7-3 and TRBJ2-2): GAGVSQTPSNKVTEKGKYVELRCDPISGHTALYWYRQSLGQGPEFLIYFQGTGAADDSGLPNDRFFAVRPEGSVSTLKIQRTERGDSAVYLCASSLVAGAGELFFGEGSRLTVL.

In its sample, this clone was seen once. The chain joins TRBV7-6 to TRBJ1-5, with TRBD1 as a possible D gene (5 bases). The CDR3 has 16 amino acids. V was pared by 1 base and J by 9 bases, with 19 bases between. Germline CDR1 reads SGHVS; CDR2 reads FNYEAQ. The CDR3 sequence: CASSLGSGARTGPQHF. The CDR3 DNA is TGTGCCAGCAGCTTAGGTAGCGGGGCCCGAACGGGGCCCCAGCATTTT.

The V and J genes are TRBV5-6 and TRBJ1-2; a weak D match, TRBD1 (5 bases). Trimming removed 2 bases from V and 4 bases from J, with 12 bases in between. The CDR3 has 14 amino acids. CDR1 SGHDT and CDR2 YYEEEE come from the germline V gene. DNA for the CDR3: TGTGCCAGCAGCTTCCAGGGTTGGTCCTATGGCTACACCTTC. It translates to CASSFQGWSYGYTF.

The chain employs TRBV7-3 and TRBJ2-6, with a possible D match to TRBD2 (5 bases). CDR3 size: 15 residues. V lost 5 bases, J lost 2 bases, and 10 bases lay in between. The germline CDR1 and CDR2 sequences are SGHTA and FQGTGA. CDR3 DNA: TGTGCCAGCAGCCCTACACTAGCTGGGGCCAACGTCCTGACTTTC. Residues: CASSPTLAGANVLTF.

This chain connects TRBV28 to TRBJ1-5; no firm D call. Germline V gene sequence: CDR1 MDHEN, CDR2 SYDVKM. Trimming shortened V by 6 bases and J by 0 bases, and 18 bases separated the two germline ends. The CDR3 has 17 amino acids. The CDR3 sequence: CASRAPSAHFSNQPQHF. The CDR3 DNA sequence: TGTGCCAGCAGGGCCCCTTCTGCACATTTTAGCAATCAGCCCCAGCATTTT. Full variable domain (rest looked up from reference TRBV28 and TRBJ1-5): DVKVTQSSRYLVKRTGEKVFLECVQDMDHENMFWYRQDPGLGLRLIYFSYDVKMKEKGDIPEGYSVSREKKERFSLILESASTNQTSMYLCASRAPSAHFSNQPQHFGDGTRLSIL.